This T cell receptor (beta chain) was sequenced for a study of T cell clones after liver transplantation. Across the study: Graft-donor-reactive sequences were compared with third-party-reactive TCRbeta sequences from pre-transplant mixed lymphocyte reactions. Subjects received no induction therapy and standard immunosuppression until randomization at 12-24 months post-transplant. At least one year of complete immunosuppression withdrawal without enzymes over twice normal defined tolerance. General study points: Conclusions were preliminary, with small, heterogeneous patient groups.

Turning to this clone: Its antigen is not identified.

This CDR3 comprises 14 residues. From germline, CDR1 is SEHNR and CDR2 FQNEAQ (reference sequence). The V gene end was trimmed by 10 bases and the J gene end by 6 bases; junction bases not matched to a gene: 13. Sequenced by immunoSEQ multiplex PCR; TCRdb stores in-frame clones only, minus some. Among some 20,000 clones listed, over 80% were seen once. The sequence derives from a human donor who received a liver transplant. V usage is TRBV7-9 and J usage is TRBJ1-1, with TRBD1 matching over 8 bases. Sample: CD8+ T cells from blood, taken before liver transplant. The CDR3 loop reads CATRGPAGGSEAFF. The CDR3 DNA reads as TGTGCCACCAGAGGTCCCGCAGGGGGCTCTGAAGCTTTCTTT.